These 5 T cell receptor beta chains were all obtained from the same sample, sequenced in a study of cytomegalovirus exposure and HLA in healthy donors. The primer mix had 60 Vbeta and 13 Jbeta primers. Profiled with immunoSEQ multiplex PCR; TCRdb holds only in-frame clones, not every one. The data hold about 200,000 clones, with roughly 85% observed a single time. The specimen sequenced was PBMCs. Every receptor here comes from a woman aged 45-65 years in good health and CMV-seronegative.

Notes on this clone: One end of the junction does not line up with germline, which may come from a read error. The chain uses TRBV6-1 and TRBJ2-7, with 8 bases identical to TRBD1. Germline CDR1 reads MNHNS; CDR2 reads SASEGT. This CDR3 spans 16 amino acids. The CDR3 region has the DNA TGTGCCAGCAGAGAAGACCGACAGGGGACCTCCTACGAGCAGTACTTC. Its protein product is CASREDRQGTSYEQYF.

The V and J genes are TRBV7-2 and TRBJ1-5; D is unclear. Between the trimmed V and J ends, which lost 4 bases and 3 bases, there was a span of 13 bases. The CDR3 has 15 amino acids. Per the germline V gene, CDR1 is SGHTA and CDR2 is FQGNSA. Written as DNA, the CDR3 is TGTGCCAGCAGCTCGTCCCCGGGAGCCAATCAGCCCCAGCATTTT. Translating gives CASSSSPGANQPQHF.

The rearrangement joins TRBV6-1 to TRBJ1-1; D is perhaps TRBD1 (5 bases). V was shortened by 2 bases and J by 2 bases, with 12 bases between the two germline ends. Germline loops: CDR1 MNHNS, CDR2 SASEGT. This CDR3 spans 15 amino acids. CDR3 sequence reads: CASSENTGANTEAFF. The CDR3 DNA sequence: TGTGCCAGCAGTGAAAATACAGGCGCCAACACTGAAGCTTTCTTT.

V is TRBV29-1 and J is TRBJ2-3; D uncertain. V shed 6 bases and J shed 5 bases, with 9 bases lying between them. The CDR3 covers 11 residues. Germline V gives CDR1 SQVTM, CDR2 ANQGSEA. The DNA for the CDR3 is TGCAGCGTCCGAGAACTAGATACGCAGTATTTT. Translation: CSVRELDTQYF.

The CDR3 region is CASSFRVQPQHF. In DNA, the CDR3 is TGTGCCAGCAGTTTCCGAGTCCAGCCCCAGCATTTT. The rearrangement uses TRBV28 and TRBJ1-5, with D unresolved. Per the germline V gene, CDR1 is MDHEN and CDR2 is SYDVKM. V gave up 3 bases and J gave up 7 bases, with 7 bases separating them. The CDR3 totals 12 residues.